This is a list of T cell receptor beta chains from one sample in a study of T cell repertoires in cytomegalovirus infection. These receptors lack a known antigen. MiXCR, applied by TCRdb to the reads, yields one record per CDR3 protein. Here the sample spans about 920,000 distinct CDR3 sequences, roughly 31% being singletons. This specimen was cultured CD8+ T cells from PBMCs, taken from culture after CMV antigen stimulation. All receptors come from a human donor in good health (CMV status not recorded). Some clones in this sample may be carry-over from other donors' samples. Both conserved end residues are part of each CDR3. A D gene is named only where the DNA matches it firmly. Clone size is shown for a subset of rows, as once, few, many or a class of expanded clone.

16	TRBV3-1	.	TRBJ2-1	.	CASSFASGLSYNEQFF	TGTGCCAGCAGCTTTGCCTCGGGGCTATCCTACAATGAGCAGTTCTTC
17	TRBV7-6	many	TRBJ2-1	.	CASSLRESTYYYNEQFF	TGTGCCAGCAGCTTACGAGAGTCCACCTACTACTACAATGAGCAGTTCTTC
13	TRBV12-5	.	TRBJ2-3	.	CASGLKITDTQYF	TGTGCTAGTGGTTTAAAGATCACAGATACGCAGTATTTT
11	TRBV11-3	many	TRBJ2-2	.	CASSEAGELFF	TGTGCCAGCAGCGAGGCCGGGGAGCTGTTTTTT
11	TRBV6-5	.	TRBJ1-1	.	CASGWQGQAFF	TGTGCCAGTGGATGGCAGGGCCAAGCTTTCTTT
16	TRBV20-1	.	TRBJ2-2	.	CSARDPEAGYTGELFF	TGCAGTGCTAGAGATCCTGAAGCGGGTTATACCGGGGAGCTGTTTTTT
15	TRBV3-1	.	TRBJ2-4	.	CASGASTSTKNIQYF	TGTGCCAGCGGGGCATCGACTAGTACCAAAAACATTCAGTACTTC
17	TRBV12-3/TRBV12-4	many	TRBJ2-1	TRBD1	CASSHQTGLWSYNEQFF	TGTGCCAGCAGCCACCAGACAGGGTTATGGTCCTACAATGAGCAGTTCTTC
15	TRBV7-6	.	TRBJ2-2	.	CASKGSGSQTGELFF	TGTGCCAGCAAGGGAAGCGGCAGTCAAACTGGGGAGCTGTTTTTT
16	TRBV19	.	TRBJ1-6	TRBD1	CASSGSRTGGHSPLHF	TGTGCCAGTAGTGGCTCCAGGACAGGCGGTCATTCACCCCTCCACTTT
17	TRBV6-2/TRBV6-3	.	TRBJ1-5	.	CASSYSTQRLGNQPQHF	TGTGCCAGCAGTTACTCGACACAGAGGCTGGGCAATCAGCCCCAGCATTTT
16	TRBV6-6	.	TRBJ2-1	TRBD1	CASSYSSRGPYNEQFF	TGTGCCAGCAGTTACAGTAGCAGGGGGCCCTACAATGAGCAGTTCTTC
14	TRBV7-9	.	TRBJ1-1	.	CASSLAVWNTEAFF	TGTGCCAGCAGCTTAGCTGTGTGGAACACTGAAGCTTTCTTT
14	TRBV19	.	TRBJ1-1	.	CASSITAEWTEAFF	TGTGCCAGTAGTATCACAGCCGAGTGGACTGAAGCTTTCTTT
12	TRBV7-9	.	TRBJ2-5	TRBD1	CAAWTGAETQYF	TGTGCCGCCTGGACAGGGGCAGAGACCCAGTACTTC
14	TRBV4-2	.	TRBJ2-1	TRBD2	CASSRPSGYNEQFF	TGTGCCAGCAGCCGACCTAGCGGCTACAATGAGCAGTTCTTC
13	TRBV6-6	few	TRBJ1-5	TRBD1	CASSWTGNQPQHF	TGTGCCAGCAGTTGGACAGGAAATCAGCCCCAGCATTTT
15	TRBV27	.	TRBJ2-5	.	CASSLEGPPEETQYF	TGTGCCAGCAGTTTAGAGGGCCCCCCGGAAGAGACCCAGTACTTC
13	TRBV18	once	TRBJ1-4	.	CASSLNLSGELFF	TGTGCCAGCTCACTCAATTTATCAGGGGAACTGTTTTTT
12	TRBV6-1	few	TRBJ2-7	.	CAILTGTYEQYF	TGTGCCATACTAACAGGAACCTACGAGCAGTACTTC
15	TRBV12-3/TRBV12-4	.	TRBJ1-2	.	CASTNWAHPSPGYTF	TGTGCCAGCACCAATTGGGCACATCCGAGTCCTGGCTACACCTTC
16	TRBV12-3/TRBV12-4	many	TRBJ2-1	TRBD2	CASSSFSGGIYNEQFF	TGTGCCAGCAGCTCCTTTAGCGGGGGGATCTACAATGAGCAGTTCTTC
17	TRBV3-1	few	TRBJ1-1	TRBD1	CASSQEDRGRWNTEAFF	TGTGCCAGCAGCCAAGAGGACAGGGGGCGATGGAACACTGAAGCTTTCTTT